The 8 T cell receptor beta chains below come from one sample, sequenced in a study of blood T cell repertoires in COVID-19. Repertoires were generated with immunoSEQ multiplex PCR, while TCRdb's copy carries only in-frame clones and drops some. The sample contains some 83,000 clones, around nine tenths of which appear only once. The sample consisted of peripheral blood. The receptors were gathered from a woman older than 75 with active or convalescent COVID-19.

This chain joins TRBV7-8 and TRBJ2-7, with 7 bases aligning to TRBD1. CDR3 length: 14 residues. V was pared by 5 bases and J by 7 bases, with 11 bases of the junction left unmatched. Germline loops: CDR1 SGHVS, CDR2 FQNEAQ. The CDR3 spells CASSPQGVSGEQYF. The CDR3 region has the DNA TGTGCCAGCAGCCCCCAGGGGGTATCGGGAGAGCAGTACTTC.

The V call is TRBV6-6, the J call TRBJ2-5; unclear D gene. The CDR3 length is 14 residues. From germline, CDR1 is MNHNY and CDR2 SVGAGI (reference sequence). Trimming took off 2 bases at V and 1 base at J, with 8 bases between the two ends. The CDR3 DNA reads TGTGCCAGCAGTTACGGCGGCTTCCAAGAGACCCAGTACTTC. It codes for CASSYGGFQETQYF.

The DNA of the CDR3 is TGTGCCAGCAGACGACAGACTGGAAACACCATATATTTT. It encodes CASRRQTGNTIYF. The J gene is TRBJ1-3, the V gene TRBV12-3 or TRBV12-4; tentative D call: TRBD1 (5 bases). The CDR3 contains 13 residues. The ends were cut back, 6 bases at V and 2 bases at J, with 8 bases in the middle.

For the CDR3, the DNA is TGTGCCACCAGCAGAGATCCATATGGTGGTCAGGGGGGCCCCAGGGGTGGCTACACCTTC. Translated: CATSRDPYGGQGGPRGGYTF. V usage is TRBV15 and J usage is TRBJ1-2; 7 bases agree with TRBD1. The V and J ends lost 0 bases and 7 bases, in that order; junction bases with no gene match: 23. CDR3 length: 20 amino acids. From germline, CDR1 is LNHNV and CDR2 YYDKDF (reference sequence).

V and J are TRBV28 and TRBJ2-4; 10 positions match TRBD1. Looked up from germline, CDR1 is MDHEN and CDR2 is SYDVKM. The CDR3 runs 16 residues. J lost 6 bases, V lost 5 bases, and 10 bases had no gene match. The CDR3 reads CASSLTGGQGSNIQYF. CDR3 bases: TGTGCCAGCAGTCTCACCGGGGGACAGGGGTCAAACATTCAGTACTTC.

The rearrangement links TRBV18 to TRBJ1-1; the D gene is possibly TRBD1 (6 bases). The V end lost 5 bases, the J end lost 3 bases, and 13 bases lay between the germline ends. Germline V CDR1 and CDR2: KGHSH, LQKENI. This CDR3 spans 14 amino acids. The CDR3 protein is CASSSQGGDTEAFF. CDR3 in DNA: TGTGCCAGCTCATCACAGGGAGGGGACACTGAAGCTTTCTTT.

The genes are TRBV19 and TRBJ1-1; TRBD1 matches 8 bases. The CDR3 spans 15 residues. Germline V gene data show CDR1 as LNHDA and CDR2 as SQIVND (reference sequence). Unmatched junction bases numbered 10, after V lost 6 bases and J lost 4 bases. The CDR3 loop reads CASSDRGRAATEAFF. In nucleotides, the CDR3 is TGTGCCAGTAGCGACAGGGGCAGGGCAGCCACTGAAGCTTTCTTT.

The chain is built from TRBV7-3 and TRBJ2-5; D is unclear. Looked up from germline, CDR1 is SGHTA and CDR2 is FQGTGA. The CDR3 has 13 residues. The V end lost 1 base, the J end lost 4 bases, and 7 bases lay between the germline ends. DNA for the CDR3: TGTGCCAGCAGCTTAAACCTCGGAGAGACCCAGTACTTC. This encodes CASSLNLGETQYF. Full variable domain (outside the CDR3, taken from reference TRBV7-3 and TRBJ2-5): GAGVSQTPSNKVTEKGKYVELRCDPISGHTALYWYRQSLGQGPEFLIYFQGTGAADDSGLPNDRFFAVRPEGSVSTLKIQRTERGDSAVYLCASSLNLGETQYFGPGTRLLVL.